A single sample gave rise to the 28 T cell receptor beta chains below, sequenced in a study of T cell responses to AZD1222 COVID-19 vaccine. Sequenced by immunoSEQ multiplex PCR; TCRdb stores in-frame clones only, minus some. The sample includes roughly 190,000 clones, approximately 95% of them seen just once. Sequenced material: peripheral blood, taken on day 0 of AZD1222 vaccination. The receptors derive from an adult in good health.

CDR3 region: CAISEEYSNQPQHF. The CDR3 nucleotides are TGTGCCATCAGTGAGGAGTATAGCAATCAGCCCCAGCATTTT. This rearrangement joins TRBV10-3 to TRBJ1-5; D remains unclear. Germline CDR1 and CDR2: ENHRY and SYGVKD. V was pared by 2 bases and J by 0 bases, with 5 bases between. The CDR3 has 14 residues.

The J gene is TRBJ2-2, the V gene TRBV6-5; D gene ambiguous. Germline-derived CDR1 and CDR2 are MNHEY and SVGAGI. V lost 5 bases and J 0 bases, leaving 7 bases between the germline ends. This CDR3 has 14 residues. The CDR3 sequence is CASSHVTNTGELFF. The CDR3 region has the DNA TGTGCCAGCAGTCACGTTACGAACACCGGGGAGCTGTTTTTT.

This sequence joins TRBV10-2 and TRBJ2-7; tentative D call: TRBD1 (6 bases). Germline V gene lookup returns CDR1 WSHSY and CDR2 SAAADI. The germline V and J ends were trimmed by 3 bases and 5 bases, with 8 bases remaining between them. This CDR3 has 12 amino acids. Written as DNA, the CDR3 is TGCGCCAGCAGTGACAGGGGAGACGAGCAGTACTTC. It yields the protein CASSDRGDEQYF.

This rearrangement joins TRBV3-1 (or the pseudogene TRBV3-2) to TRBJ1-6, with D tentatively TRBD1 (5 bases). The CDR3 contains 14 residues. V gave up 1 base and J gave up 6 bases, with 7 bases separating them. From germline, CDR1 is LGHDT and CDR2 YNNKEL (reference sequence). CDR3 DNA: TGTGCCAGCAGCCAAGCAGGGTTTAATTCACCCCTCCACTTT. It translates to CASSQAGFNSPLHF.

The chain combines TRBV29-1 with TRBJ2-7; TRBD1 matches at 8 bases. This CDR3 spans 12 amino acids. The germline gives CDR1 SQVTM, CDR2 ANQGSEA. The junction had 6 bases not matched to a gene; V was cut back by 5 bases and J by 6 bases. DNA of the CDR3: TGCAGCGTTATCGTAGGACAGGGCGAGCAGTACTTC. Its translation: CSVIVGQGEQYF.

The CDR3 region has the DNA TGTGCCAGCTCAAATGGGAACACTGAAGCTTTCTTT. It yields the protein CASSNGNTEAFF. The rearrangement joins TRBV18 to TRBJ1-1; D remains ambiguous. Trimming took off 5 bases at V and 1 base at J, with 5 bases between the two ends. The CDR3 is made up of 12 amino acids. Germline V lookup: CDR1 KGHSH, CDR2 LQKENI.

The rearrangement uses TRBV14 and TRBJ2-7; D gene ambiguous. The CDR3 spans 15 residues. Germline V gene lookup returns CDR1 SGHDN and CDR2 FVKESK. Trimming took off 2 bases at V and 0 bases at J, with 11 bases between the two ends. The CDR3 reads CASSQFGLSSYEQYF. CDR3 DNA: TGTGCCAGCAGCCAATTCGGGCTGAGCTCCTACGAGCAGTACTTC.

The chain's CDR3 is CASSQVSPEQFF. In nucleotides, the CDR3 is TGTGCCAGCAGCCAAGTGAGTCCTGAGCAGTTCTTC. The V and J genes are TRBV14 and TRBJ2-1; D remains unclear. V gave up 1 base and J gave up 9 bases, with 7 bases separating them. Germline V gene sequence: CDR1 SGHDN, CDR2 FVKESK. The CDR3 length is 12 residues.

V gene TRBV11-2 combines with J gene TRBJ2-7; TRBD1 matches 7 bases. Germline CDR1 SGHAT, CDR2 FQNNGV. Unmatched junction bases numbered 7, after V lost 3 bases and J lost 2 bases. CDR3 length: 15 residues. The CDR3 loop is CASSFDHRGTYEQYF. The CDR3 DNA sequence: TGTGCCAGCAGCTTTGACCACAGGGGAACCTACGAGCAGTACTTC. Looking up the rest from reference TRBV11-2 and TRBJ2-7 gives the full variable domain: EAGVAQSPRYKIIEKRQSVAFWCNPISGHATLYWYQQILGQGPKLLIQFQNNGVVDDSQLPKDRFSAERLKGVDSTLKIQPAKLEDSAVYLCASSFDHRGTYEQYFGPGTRLTVT.

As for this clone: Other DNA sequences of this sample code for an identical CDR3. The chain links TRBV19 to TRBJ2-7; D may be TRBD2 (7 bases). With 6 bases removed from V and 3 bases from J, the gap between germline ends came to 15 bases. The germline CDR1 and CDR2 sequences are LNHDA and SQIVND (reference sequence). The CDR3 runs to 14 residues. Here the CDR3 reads CASSIGGGGYEQYF. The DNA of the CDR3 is TGTGCCAGTAGCATTGGGGGGGGCGGCTACGAGCAGTACTTC.

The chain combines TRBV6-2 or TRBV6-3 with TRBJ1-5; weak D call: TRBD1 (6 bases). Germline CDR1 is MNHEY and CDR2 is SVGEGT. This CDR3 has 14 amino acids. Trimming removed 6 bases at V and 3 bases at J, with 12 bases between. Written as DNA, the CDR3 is TGTGCCAGCAGCCCGACAGGAGACAATCAGCCCCAGCATTTT. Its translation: CASSPTGDNQPQHF.

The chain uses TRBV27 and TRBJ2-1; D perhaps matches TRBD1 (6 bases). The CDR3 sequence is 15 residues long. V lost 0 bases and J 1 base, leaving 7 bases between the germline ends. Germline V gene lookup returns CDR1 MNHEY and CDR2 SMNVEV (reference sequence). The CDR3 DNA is TGTGCCAGCAGTTTATCCACAGGGTCCTACAATGAGCAGTTCTTC. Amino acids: CASSLSTGSYNEQFF.

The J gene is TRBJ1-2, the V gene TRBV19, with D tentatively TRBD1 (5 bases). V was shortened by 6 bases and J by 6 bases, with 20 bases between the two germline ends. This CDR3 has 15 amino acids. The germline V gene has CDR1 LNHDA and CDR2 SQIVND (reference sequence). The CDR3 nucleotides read TGTGCCAGTAGACCTCTATCGGGGCCGGAAGATGGCTACACCTTC. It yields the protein CASRPLSGPEDGYTF. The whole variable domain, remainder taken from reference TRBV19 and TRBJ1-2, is DGGITQSPKYLFRKEGQNVTLSCEQNLNHDAMYWYRQDPGQGLRLIYYSQIVNDFQKGDIAEGYSVSREKKESFPLTVTSAQKNPTAFYLCASRPLSGPEDGYTFGSGTRLTVV.

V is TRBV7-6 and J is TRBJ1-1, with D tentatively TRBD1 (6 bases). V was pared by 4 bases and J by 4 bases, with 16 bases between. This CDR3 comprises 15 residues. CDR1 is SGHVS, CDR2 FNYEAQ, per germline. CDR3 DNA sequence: TGTGCCAGCAGCTCGCCGACAGGAGAGCTCACTGAAGCTTTCTTT. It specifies CASSSPTGELTEAFF.

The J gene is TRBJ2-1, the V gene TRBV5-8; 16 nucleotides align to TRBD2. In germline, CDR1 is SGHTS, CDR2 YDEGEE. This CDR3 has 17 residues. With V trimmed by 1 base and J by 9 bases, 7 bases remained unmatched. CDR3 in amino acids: CASSLLGTSGRASEQFF. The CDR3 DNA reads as TGTGCCAGCAGCTTGTTGGGGACTAGCGGGAGGGCCAGTGAGCAGTTCTTC.

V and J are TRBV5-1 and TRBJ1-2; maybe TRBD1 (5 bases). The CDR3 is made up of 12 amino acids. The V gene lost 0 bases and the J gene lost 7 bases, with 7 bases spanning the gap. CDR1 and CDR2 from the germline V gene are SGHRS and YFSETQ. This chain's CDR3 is CASSLDRGGYTF. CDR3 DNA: TGCGCCAGCAGCTTGGATAGGGGTGGCTACACCTTC.

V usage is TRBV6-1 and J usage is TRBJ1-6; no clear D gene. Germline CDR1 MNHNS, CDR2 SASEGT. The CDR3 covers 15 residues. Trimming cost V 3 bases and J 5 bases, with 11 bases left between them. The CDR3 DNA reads TGTGCCAGCAGTGATTTTGACCCCCATAATTCACCCCTCCACTTT. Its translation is CASSDFDPHNSPLHF.

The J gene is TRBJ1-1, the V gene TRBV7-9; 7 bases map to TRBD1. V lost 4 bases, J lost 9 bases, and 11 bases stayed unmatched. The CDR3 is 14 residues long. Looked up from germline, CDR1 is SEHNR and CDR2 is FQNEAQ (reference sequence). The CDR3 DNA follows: TGTGCCAGCAGCTACAACGATCGACAGGGAAAAGCTTTCTTT. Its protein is CASSYNDRQGKAFF. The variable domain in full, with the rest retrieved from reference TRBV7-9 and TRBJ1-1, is DTGVSQNPRHKITKRGQNVTFRCDPISEHNRLYWYRQTLGQGPEFLTYFQNEAQLEKSRLLSDRFSAERPKGSFSTLEIQRTEQGDSAMYLCASSYNDRQGKAFFGQGTRLTVV.

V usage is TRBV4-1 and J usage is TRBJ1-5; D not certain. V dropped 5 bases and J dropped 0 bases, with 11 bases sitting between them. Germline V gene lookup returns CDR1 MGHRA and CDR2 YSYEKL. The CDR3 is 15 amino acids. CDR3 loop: CASSSTSYSNQPQHF. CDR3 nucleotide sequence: TGCGCCAGCAGCTCCACATCTTATAGCAATCAGCCCCAGCATTTT.

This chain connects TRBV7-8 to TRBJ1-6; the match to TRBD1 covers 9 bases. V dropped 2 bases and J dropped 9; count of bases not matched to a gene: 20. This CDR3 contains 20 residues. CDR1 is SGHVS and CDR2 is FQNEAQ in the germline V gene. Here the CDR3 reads CASSLPFYRQGGRLTSPLHF. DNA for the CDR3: TGTGCCAGCAGCTTACCCTTCTATCGACAGGGGGGACGTCTGACTTCACCCCTCCACTTT.

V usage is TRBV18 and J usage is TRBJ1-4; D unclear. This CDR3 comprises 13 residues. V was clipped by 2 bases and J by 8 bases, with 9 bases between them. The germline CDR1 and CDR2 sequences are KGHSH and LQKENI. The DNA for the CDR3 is TGTGCCAGCTCACCAGCAAATCGGGAAAAACTGTTTTTT. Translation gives CASSPANREKLFF.

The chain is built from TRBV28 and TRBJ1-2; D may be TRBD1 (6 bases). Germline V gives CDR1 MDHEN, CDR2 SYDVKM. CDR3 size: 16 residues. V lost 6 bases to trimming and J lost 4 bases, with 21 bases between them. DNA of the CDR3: TGTGCCAGCAGCTCCCCAGGGGAGTTAGGTAGCTATGGCTACACCTTC. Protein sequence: CASSSPGELGSYGYTF.

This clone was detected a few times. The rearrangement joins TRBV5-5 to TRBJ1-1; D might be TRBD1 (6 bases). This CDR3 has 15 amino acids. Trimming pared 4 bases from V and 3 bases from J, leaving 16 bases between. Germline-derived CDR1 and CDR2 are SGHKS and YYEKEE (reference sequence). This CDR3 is CASSPGQRPYTEAFF. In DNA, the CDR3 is TGTGCCAGCAGCCCCGGACAGAGACCTTACACTGAAGCTTTCTTT.

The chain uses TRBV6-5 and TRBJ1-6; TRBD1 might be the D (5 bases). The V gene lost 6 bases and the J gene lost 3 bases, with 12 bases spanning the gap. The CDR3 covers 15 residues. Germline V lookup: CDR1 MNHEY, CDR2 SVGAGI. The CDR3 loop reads CASSRQSVYNSPLHF. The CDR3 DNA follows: TGTGCCAGCAGCCGACAGTCCGTCTATAATTCACCCCTCCACTTT.

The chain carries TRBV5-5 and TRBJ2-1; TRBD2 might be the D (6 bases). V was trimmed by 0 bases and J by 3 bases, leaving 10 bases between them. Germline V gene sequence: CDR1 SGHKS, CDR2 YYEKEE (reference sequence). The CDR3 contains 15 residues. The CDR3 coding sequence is TGTGCCAGCAGCTTGGACGGGACTTACTACAATGAGCAGTTCTTC. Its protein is CASSLDGTYYNEQFF.

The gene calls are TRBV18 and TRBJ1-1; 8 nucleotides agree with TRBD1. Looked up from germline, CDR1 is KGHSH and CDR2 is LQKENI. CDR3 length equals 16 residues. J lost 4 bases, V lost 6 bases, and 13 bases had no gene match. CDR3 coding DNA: TGTGCCAGCTCGAACAAGCGGGACAGGAGGATCACTGAAGCTTTCTTT. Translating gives CASSNKRDRRITEAFF. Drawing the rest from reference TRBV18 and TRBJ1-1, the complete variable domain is NAGVMQNPRHLVRRRGQEARLRCSPMKGHSHVYWYRQLPEEGLKFMVYLQKENIIDESGMPKERFSAEFPKEGPSILRIQQVVRGDSAAYFCASSNKRDRRITEAFFGQGTRLTVV.

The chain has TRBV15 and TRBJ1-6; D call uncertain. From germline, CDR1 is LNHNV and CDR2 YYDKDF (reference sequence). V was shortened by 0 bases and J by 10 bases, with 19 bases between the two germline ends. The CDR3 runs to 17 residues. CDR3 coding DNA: TGTGCCACCAGCAGAGAGTACCCCGGAAAGTCGGGGTCACCCCTCCACTTT. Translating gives CATSREYPGKSGSPLHF.

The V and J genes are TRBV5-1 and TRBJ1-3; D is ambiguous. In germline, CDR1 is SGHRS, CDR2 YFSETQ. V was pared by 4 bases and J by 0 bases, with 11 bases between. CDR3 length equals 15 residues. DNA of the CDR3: TGCGCCAGCAGCGACGCGGGGAGCTCTGGAAACACCATATATTTT. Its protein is CASSDAGSSGNTIYF.